This T cell receptor beta chain was sequenced in a study of blood T cell repertoires in COVID-19. Study-wide background: Samples came from the United States, Italy and Spain, spanning acute and convalescent COVID-19. Sources were T cells, B-cell-depleted T cells, or PBMCs; the material itself was cDNA or gDNA.

Authors' methods: Reference gene primer amplification gave estimated nucleated cell counts. Generated by immunoSEQ multiplex PCR, the TCRdb table keeps only in-frame clones and is missing some. From that table come the V and J calls and clone size; the DNA was used to work out D and trimming. The data show over 200,000 clones, approximately 90% seen once. V lost 7 bases to trimming and J lost 5 bases, with 14 bases between them. Per germline, CDR1 SEHNR and CDR2 FQNEAQ (reference sequence). CDR3 size: 13 residues. This chain links TRBV7-9 with TRBJ2-5; D is ambiguous. The receptor was isolated from a woman aged 40 to 50 who had recovered from COVID-19. Sequencing input: peripheral blood. The CDR3 protein is CASTPQPGETQYF. The CDR3 nucleotides read TGTGCCAGCACCCCCCAGCCCGGGGAGACCCAGTACTTC. The complete variable domain, with remaining parts taken from reference TRBV7-9 and TRBJ2-5, reads DTGVSQNPRHKITKRGQNVTFRCDPISEHNRLYWYRQTLGQGPEFLTYFQNEAQLEKSRLLSDRFSAERPKGSFSTLEIQRTEQGDSAMYLCASTPQPGETQYFGPGTRLLVL.